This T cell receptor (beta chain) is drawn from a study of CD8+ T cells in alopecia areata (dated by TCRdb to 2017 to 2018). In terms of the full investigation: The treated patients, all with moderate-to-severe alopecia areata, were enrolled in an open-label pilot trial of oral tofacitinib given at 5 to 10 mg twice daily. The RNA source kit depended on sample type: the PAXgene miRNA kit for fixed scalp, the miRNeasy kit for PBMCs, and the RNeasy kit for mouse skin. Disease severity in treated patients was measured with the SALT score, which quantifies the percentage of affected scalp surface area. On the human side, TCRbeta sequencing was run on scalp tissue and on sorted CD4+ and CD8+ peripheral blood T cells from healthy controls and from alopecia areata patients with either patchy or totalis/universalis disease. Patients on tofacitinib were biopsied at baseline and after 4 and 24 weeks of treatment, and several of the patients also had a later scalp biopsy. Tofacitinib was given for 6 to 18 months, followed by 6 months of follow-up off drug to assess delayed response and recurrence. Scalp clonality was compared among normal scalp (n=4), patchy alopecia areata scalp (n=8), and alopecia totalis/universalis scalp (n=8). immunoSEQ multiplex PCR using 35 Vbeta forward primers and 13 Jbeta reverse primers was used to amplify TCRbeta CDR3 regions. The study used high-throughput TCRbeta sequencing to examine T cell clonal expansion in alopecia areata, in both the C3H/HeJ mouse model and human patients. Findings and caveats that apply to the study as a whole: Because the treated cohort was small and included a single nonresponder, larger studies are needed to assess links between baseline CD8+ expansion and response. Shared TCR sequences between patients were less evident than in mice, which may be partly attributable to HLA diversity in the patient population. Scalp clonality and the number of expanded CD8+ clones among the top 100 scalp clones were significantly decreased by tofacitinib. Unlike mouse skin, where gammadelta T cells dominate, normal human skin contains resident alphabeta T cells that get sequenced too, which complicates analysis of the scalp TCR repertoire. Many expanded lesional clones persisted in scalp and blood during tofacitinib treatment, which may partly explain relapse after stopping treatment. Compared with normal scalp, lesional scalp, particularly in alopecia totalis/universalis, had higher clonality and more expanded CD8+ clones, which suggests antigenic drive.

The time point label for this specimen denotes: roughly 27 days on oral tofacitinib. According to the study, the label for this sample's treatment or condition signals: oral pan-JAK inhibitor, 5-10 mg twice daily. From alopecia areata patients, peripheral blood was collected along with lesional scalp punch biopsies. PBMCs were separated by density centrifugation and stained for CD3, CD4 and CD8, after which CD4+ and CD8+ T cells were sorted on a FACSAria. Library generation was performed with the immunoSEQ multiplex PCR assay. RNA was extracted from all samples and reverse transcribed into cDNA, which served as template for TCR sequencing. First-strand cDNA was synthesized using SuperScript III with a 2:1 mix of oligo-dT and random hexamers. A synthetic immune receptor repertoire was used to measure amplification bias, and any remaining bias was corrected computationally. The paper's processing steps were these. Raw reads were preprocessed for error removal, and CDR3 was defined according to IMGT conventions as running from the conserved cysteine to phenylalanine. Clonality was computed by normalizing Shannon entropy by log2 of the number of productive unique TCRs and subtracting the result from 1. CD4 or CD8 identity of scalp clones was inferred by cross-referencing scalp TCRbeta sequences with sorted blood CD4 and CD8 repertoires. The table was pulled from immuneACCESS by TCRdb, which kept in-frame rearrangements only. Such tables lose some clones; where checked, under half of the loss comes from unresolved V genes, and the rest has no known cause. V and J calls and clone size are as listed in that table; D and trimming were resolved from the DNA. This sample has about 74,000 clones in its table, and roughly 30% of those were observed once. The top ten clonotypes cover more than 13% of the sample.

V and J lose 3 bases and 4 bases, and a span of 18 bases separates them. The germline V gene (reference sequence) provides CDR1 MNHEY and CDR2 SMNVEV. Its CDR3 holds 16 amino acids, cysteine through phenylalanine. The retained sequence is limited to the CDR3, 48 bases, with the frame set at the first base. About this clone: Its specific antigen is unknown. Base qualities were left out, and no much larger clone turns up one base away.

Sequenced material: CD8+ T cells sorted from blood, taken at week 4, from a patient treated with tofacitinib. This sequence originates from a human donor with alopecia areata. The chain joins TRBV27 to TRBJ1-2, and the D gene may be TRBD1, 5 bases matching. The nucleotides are TGTGCCAGCAGTTTCCTGGCAGGGAAACTTAGCTATGGCTACACCTTC. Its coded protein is CASSFLAGKLSYGYTF.